Shown below are 16 T cell receptor beta chains from a single sample sequenced in a study of cytomegalovirus exposure and HLA in healthy donors. TCRdb's copy holds only in-frame clones and misses some; the assay was immunoSEQ multiplex PCR. Among around 300,000 clones listed, 85% to 90% were seen once. Source material: PBMCs. The receptor set was obtained from a woman aged 18-35 years in good health and CMV-seronegative.

This chain uses TRBV7-2 with TRBJ2-2, with TRBD2 as a possible D gene (5 bases). CDR3 size: 13 residues. Deletions cut 2 bases from V and 8 bases from J, with 9 bases between. The germline V gene has CDR1 SGHTA and CDR2 FQGNSA. The CDR3 region is CASSLRRLGELFF. CDR3 DNA: TGTGCCAGCAGCTTAAGACGACTAGGGGAGCTGTTTTTT.

The rearrangement joins TRBV30 to TRBJ1-4, with D unclear. The ends were cut back, 0 bases at V and 7 bases at J, with 12 bases in the middle. Germline V gene data show CDR1 as GTSNPN and CDR2 as SVGIG (reference sequence). This CDR3 comprises 14 residues. The CDR3 region has the DNA TGTGCCTGGAGTGTCGGTTGGCAGGTTGAAAAACTGTTTTTT. Its protein is CAWSVGWQVEKLFF.

J is TRBJ1-1 and V is TRBV28; weak D call: TRBD1 (5 bases). The germline V and J ends were trimmed by 4 bases and 10 bases, with 16 bases remaining between them. In germline, CDR1 is MDHEN, CDR2 SYDVKM. The CDR3 extends over 13 amino acids. CDR3 amino acids: CASSSRQSRGAFF. The CDR3 DNA is TGTGCCAGCAGTTCCCGACAGTCTAGAGGAGCTTTCTTT.

In this sample, this clone turned up once. This chain connects TRBV28 to TRBJ1-3, with D perhaps TRBD1 (5 bases). This CDR3 is built from 14 residues. Trimming left V 5 bases short and J 0 bases short, with 8 bases between. Germline V gives CDR1 MDHEN, CDR2 SYDVKM. CDR3 loop: CASSPGISGNTIYF. The CDR3 nucleotides read TGTGCCAGCAGTCCAGGGATCTCTGGAAACACCATATATTTT.

The gene calls are TRBV5-4 and TRBJ2-3; 9 nucleotides line up with TRBD1. Germline lookup yields CDR1 SGHNT and CDR2 YYREEE (reference sequence). V gave up 0 bases and J gave up 2 bases; unmatched junction bases: 1. CDR3 size: 15 residues. CDR3 in DNA: TGTGCCAGCAGCTTGGGGACAGGGGTCACAGATACGCAGTATTTT. This sequence encodes CASSLGTGVTDTQYF.

This clone showed up just a few times. The J gene is TRBJ1-2, the V gene TRBV28, with 8 bases matching TRBD1. There are 15 residues in the CDR3. The germline gives CDR1 MDHEN, CDR2 SYDVKM. V lost 4 bases, J lost 4 bases, and 8 bases stayed unmatched. CDR3 sequence: CASSSSGTGIYGYTF. The CDR3 DNA is TGTGCCAGCAGTTCCTCCGGGACAGGCATCTATGGCTACACCTTC.

V and J are TRBV28 and TRBJ1-2; tentatively, D is TRBD1 (5 bases). Per the germline V gene, CDR1 is MDHEN and CDR2 is SYDVKM. The CDR3 extends over 15 amino acids. V was shortened by 7 bases and J by 8 bases, with 23 bases between the two germline ends. The CDR3 here is CASTSTPSGGTGYTF. In DNA, the CDR3 is TGTGCCAGCACTTCCACCCCCTCGGGAGGGACGGGCTACACCTTC.

The chain employs TRBV28 and TRBJ1-5, with D possibly TRBD1 on 5 matching bases. With 5 bases removed from V and 6 bases from J, the gap between germline ends came to 17 bases. Germline CDR1 MDHEN, CDR2 SYDVKM. The CDR3 is 15 residues long. The CDR3 DNA sequence: TGTGCCAGCAGTGTTTTTACCGGGGGAACTCAGCCCCAGCATTTT. It translates to CASSVFTGGTQPQHF.

The chain is built from TRBV5-8 and TRBJ2-7, with D possibly being TRBD1 (6 bases). Trimming left V 0 bases short and J 5 bases short, with 12 bases between. The CDR3 runs 14 residues. The V gene's germline CDR1 is SGHTS and CDR2 YDEGEE. As DNA, the CDR3 is TGTGCCAGCAGCTTGGCTAGGGGGTGGCACGAGCAGTACTTC. Its protein product is CASSLARGWHEQYF.

The V gene is TRBV5-6, the J gene TRBJ1-2, with D maybe TRBD1 (6 bases). The V gene lost 4 bases and the J gene lost 4 bases, with 14 bases spanning the gap. Germline V lookup: CDR1 SGHDT, CDR2 YYEEEE. This CDR3 contains 14 residues. CDR3 bases: TGTGCCAGCAGCACCGGACAGAGTCTCTATGGCTACACCTTC. Translation gives CASSTGQSLYGYTF.

The chain has TRBV28 and TRBJ1-6; 7 bases match TRBD1. Unmatched junction bases numbered 3, after V lost 3 bases and J lost 7 bases. Germline V lookup: CDR1 MDHEN, CDR2 SYDVKM. CDR3 length: 14 amino acids. This chain's CDR3 is CASSLETGNSPLHF. CDR3 bases: TGTGCCAGCAGTTTGGAGACAGGGAATTCACCCCTCCACTTT.

The chain has TRBV15 and TRBJ2-5; TRBD1 agrees at 9 bases. Trimming removed 1 base from V and 4 bases from J; junction bases left unmatched: 7. Germline assignment: CDR1 LNHNV and CDR2 YYDKDF (reference sequence). This CDR3 has 16 residues. The CDR3 DNA is TGTGCCACCAGCAGAGCTACTGGGACAGGGAGAGAGACCCAGTACTTC. This gives the protein CATSRATGTGRETQYF. Combining the CDR3 with reference TRBV15 and TRBJ2-5 gives the whole variable domain DAMVIQNPRYQVTQFGKPVTLSCSQTLNHNVMYWYQQKSSQAPKLLFHYYDKDFNNEADTPDNFQSRRPNTSFCFLDIRSPGLGDTAMYLCATSRATGTGRETQYFGPGTRLLVL.

The chain joins TRBV27 to TRBJ1-4; 8 nucleotides line up with TRBD1. The V segment lost 5 bases and the J segment 5 bases; nucleotides outside the gene matches: 16. The CDR3 has 18 amino acids. Germline CDR1 MNHEY, CDR2 SMNVEV (reference sequence). The CDR3 loop reads CASSLAATDRGRNEKLFF. Here the CDR3 DNA reads TGTGCCAGCAGTCTTGCCGCAACCGACAGGGGTCGGAATGAAAAACTGTTTTTT.

The J gene is TRBJ2-1, the V gene TRBV25-1; TRBD2 matches 7 bases. This CDR3 is built from 15 residues. V lost 5 bases and J lost 0; bases outside the gene matches: 4. Germline-derived CDR1 and CDR2 are MGHDK and SYGVNS. The CDR3 coding sequence is TGTGCCAGCAGTAAAACTAGCGTCTCCTACAATGAGCAGTTCTTC. This translates into CASSKTSVSYNEQFF.

This chain links TRBV2 with TRBJ1-3; perhaps TRBD1 as D (5 bases). The CDR3 is made up of 15 amino acids. The V gene lost 9 bases and the J gene lost 6 bases, with 21 bases spanning the gap. Germline CDR1 is SNHLY and CDR2 is FYNNEI. In DNA, the CDR3 is TGTGCCAGTGAAGCGGGGGAGGGGATAATAAACACCATATATTTT. This encodes CASEAGEGIINTIYF.

This chain uses TRBV28 with TRBJ2-7, with D hard to call. V dropped 5 bases and J dropped 3 bases, with 8 bases sitting between them. Germline V gene sequence: CDR1 MDHEN, CDR2 SYDVKM. CDR3 length: 12 amino acids. The CDR3 sequence: CASSPSRYEQYF. In DNA form, the CDR3 reads TGTGCCAGCAGTCCCTCGCGCTACGAGCAGTACTTC.